This T cell receptor (beta chain) was captured by sequencing in a study of vaccination and CD4 T cells after COVID-19. Study-level information: Overlapping spike peptides from SARS-CoV-2, HCoV-NL63, HCoV-OC43 and HCoV-229E served to stimulate the cells. Control cultures were supplied with a CEFX pool, an HIV-1 Nef pool, or no peptide at all.

An Oncomine TCR Beta short-read assay was used to sequence the DNA from cultured CD4+ T cells. Using its own MiXCR run on the PCR reads, TCRdb lists one record per CDR3 protein. The sample lists about 16,000 distinct CDR3 sequences; 45% to 55% were seen once. Notes on this clonotype: The antigen is not known.

As to treatment: roughly 11-day PBMC culture with coronavirus spike peptide pools or control peptides (ViraFEST assay). Antigen-specific T cells were expanded with peptide pools by ViraFEST, and TCRs were then sequenced. Cell culture was performed with two million PBMCs per well in the presence of 8 to 10 IU/ml IL-2 and about 9.4 ug/ml peptide pools. This CDR3 spans 15 amino acids. CDR1 is DFQATT, CDR2 SNEGSKA, per germline (reference sequence). V shed 5 bases, J shed 4 bases, and the junction held 8 bases outside the gene matches. The starting material was CD4+ T cells from blood, cultured in vitro, obtained before SARS-CoV-2 vaccination. The receptor comes from a human donor who had recovered from COVID-19. This chain uses TRBV20-1 with TRBJ2-1, with 10 bases matching TRBD2. CDR3 region: CSAGSGRGLYNEQFF. The CDR3 bases are TGCAGTGCTGGAAGCGGGAGGGGATTATACAATGAGCAGTTCTTC.